The 23 T cell receptor beta chains below all came from one sample that was sequenced in a study of breast tumors, draining lymph nodes, adjacent tissues. MiXCR was run by TCRdb on the multiplex PCR reads, yielding one entry per CDR3 protein. The sample lists over 60,000 distinct CDR3 sequences; roughly 44% were seen once. Sample: breast tumor tissue. These receptors were collected from a female donor with breast cancer. Some clones in this sample may be carry-over from other donors' samples.

The chain couples TRBV6-5 to TRBJ2-5, with D possibly matching TRBD1 (7 bases). V lost 8 bases to trimming and J lost 5 bases, with 12 bases between them. The CDR3 has 12 amino acids. Per germline, CDR1 MNHEY and CDR2 SVGAGI. The CDR3 DNA is TGTGCCAGCGCGCAGGGGGGCGAGACCCAGTACTTC. Amino acid sequence: CASAQGGETQYF.

Details on this clonotype: Mismatch with germline at one junction end may stem from a read error. CDR3 nucleotide sequence: TGTGCCAGCAGTCCCCAACTAGCGGGAGTGGACACCGGGGAGCTGTCTTGG. It is translated as CASSPQLAGVDTGELSW. The chain has TRBV6-2 or TRBV6-3 and TRBJ2-2; 11 bases agree with TRBD2. The germline CDR1 and CDR2 sequences are MNHEY and SVGEGT. This CDR3 comprises 17 residues.

This clonotype was counted ten times or more. The V gene is TRBV7-3, the J gene TRBJ2-3; 9 bases align to TRBD1. Germline CDR1 reads SGHTA; CDR2 reads FQGTGA. J lost 6 bases, V lost 4 bases, and 8 bases had no gene match. CDR3 size: 15 residues. DNA of the CDR3: TGTGCCAGCAGCTCCCGGGACAGGGTTCTGGATACGCAGTATTTT. Translation: CASSSRDRVLDTQYF.

This clonotype appeared many times. This chain uses TRBV5-6 with TRBJ1-5, with 7 bases fitting TRBD1. Germline CDR1 reads SGHDT; CDR2 reads YYEEEE. With V trimmed by 4 bases and J by 5 bases, 15 bases remained unmatched. The CDR3 is 17 residues long. The CDR3 protein is CASSTQPTGLGHQPQHF. The CDR3 DNA is TGTGCCAGCAGCACCCAACCGACAGGGCTTGGGCATCAGCCCCAGCATTTT.

V and J are TRBV15 and TRBJ2-3; the match to TRBD1 covers 7 bases. The CDR3 contains 14 residues. From germline, CDR1 is LNHNV and CDR2 YYDKDF (reference sequence). Germline trimming cut 3 bases from V and 6 bases from J; bases unmatched to any gene: 6. CDR3 bases: TGTGCCACCAGCAGCGAGGACAGGCACGATACGCAGTATTTT. It codes for CATSSEDRHDTQYF.

The V and J genes are TRBV2 and TRBJ1-2; D uncertain. The CDR3 runs to 10 residues. Germline loops: CDR1 SNHLY, CDR2 FYNNEI. This chain's CDR3 is CASSMYGYTF. CDR3 nucleotides: TGTGCTAGTAGTATGTATGGCTACACCTTC.

The chain carries TRBV5-1 and TRBJ2-3, with D hard to call. From germline, CDR1 is SGHRS and CDR2 YFSETQ. V dropped 3 bases and J dropped 4 bases, with 15 bases sitting between them. The CDR3 is 15 residues long. The CDR3 region has the DNA TGCGCCAGCAGCTCCCTCGTGGTGGGCTCAGATACGCAGTATTTT. It codes for CASSSLVVGSDTQYF.

The V call is TRBV20-1, the J call TRBJ1-2; D unresolved. The germline V and J ends were trimmed by 3 bases and 3 bases, with 5 bases remaining between them. This CDR3 is 11 amino acids long. Germline V CDR1 and CDR2: DFQATT, SNEGSKA (reference sequence). CDR3 region: CSASLDYGYTF. The CDR3 DNA reads TGCAGTGCTAGTTTGGACTATGGCTACACCTTC.

On this clonotype itself: One end of the junction varies from germline; a read error may be responsible. The chain links TRBV5-1 to TRBJ2-1, with D possibly being TRBD2 (5 bases). The CDR3 runs to 13 residues. Germline V gene sequence: CDR1 SGHRS, CDR2 YFSETQ. CDR3 amino acids: CAGSLRGYGEQFF. The DNA for the CDR3 is TGTGCCGGCAGCTTGCGAGGGTATGGTGAGCAGTTCTTC.

The sample holds many counts of this clonotype. J is TRBJ2-3 and V is TRBV19, with 8 bases aligning to TRBD1. The CDR3 contains 16 residues. Germline values: CDR1 LNHDA, CDR2 SQIVND (reference sequence). The V segment lost 6 bases and the J segment 2 bases; nucleotides outside the gene matches: 10. CDR3 sequence: CASRTSRQGYTDTQYF. The DNA of the CDR3 is TGTGCCAGTAGAACCTCCCGACAGGGGTACACAGATACGCAGTATTTT.

In its sample, this clonotype was seen many times. The chain employs TRBV5-8 and TRBJ2-1; 11 bases fit TRBD2. Germline V gene sequence: CDR1 SGHTS, CDR2 YDEGEE. This CDR3 comprises 16 residues. V lost 0 bases and J lost 8; bases outside the gene matches: 7. The CDR3 DNA is TGTGCCAGCAGCTTGGTGGTAGCGGGAGGGCGCGATGAGCAGTTCTTC. Translation: CASSLVVAGGRDEQFF.

This clonotype was observed a few times. Being one base from a much bigger clone, this may be a read error. The genes are TRBV6-6 and TRBJ2-7; TRBD1 aligns across 10 bases. Per germline, CDR1 MNHNY and CDR2 SVGAGI (reference sequence). The V and J ends lost 4 bases and 6 bases, in that order; junction bases with no gene match: 9. The CDR3 covers 15 residues. Here the CDR3 reads CASSSSGTGVGEQYF. The CDR3 DNA reads as TGTGCCAGCAGTTCCTCCGGGACAGGGGTGGGCGAGCAGTACTTC.

This clonotype was recorded once. The CDR3 sequence: CASSVVGQPNTEKLFF. The CDR3 nucleotides read TGTGCCAGCAGCGTAGTCGGCCAGCCGAACACTGAAAAACTGTTTTTT. The gene calls are TRBV9 and TRBJ1-4; the D is unclear. Trimming pared 0 bases from V and 7 bases from J, leaving 16 bases between. The germline V gene has CDR1 SGDLS and CDR2 YYNGEE. CDR3 length: 16 residues.

Ten or more counts support this clonotype. The rearrangement joins TRBV12-3 or TRBV12-4 to TRBJ1-3; tentative D call: TRBD1 (5 bases). The CDR3 covers 15 residues. V was clipped by 4 bases and J by 1 base, with 11 bases between them. The CDR3 sequence is CASSWDPSSGNTIYF. The CDR3 region has the DNA TGTGCCAGCAGTTGGGACCCCTCTTCTGGAAACACCATATATTTT.

This clonotype appeared many times. CDR3 DNA: TGTGCCAGCAGCCGCAGTGAGACTAGCAAAGCCTCCTACAATGAGCAGTTCTTC. This gives the protein CASSRSETSKASYNEQFF. The chain couples TRBV7-6 to TRBJ2-1; 7 positions agree with TRBD2. The V gene end was trimmed by 5 bases and the J gene end by 0 bases; junction bases not matched to a gene: 13. CDR3 size: 18 residues. Germline loops: CDR1 SGHVS, CDR2 FNYEAQ. Full variable domain (outside the CDR3, taken from reference TRBV7-6 and TRBJ2-1): GAGVSQSPRYKVTKRGQDVALRCDPISGHVSLYWYRQALGQGPEFLTYFNYEAQQDKSGLPNDRFSAERPEGSISTLTIQRTEQRDSAMYRCASSRSETSKASYNEQFFGPGTRLTVL.

With regard to this clonotype: This could be a read error, since a much larger clone is one nucleotide away. Because the CDR3 is missing its conserved closing phenylalanine or tryptophan, this is likely a read error. This chain connects TRBV3-1 to TRBJ2-3; D gene ambiguous. There are 13 residues in the CDR3. Trimming took off 4 bases at V and 4 bases at J, with 9 bases between the two ends. Germline V gene lookup returns CDR1 LGHDT and CDR2 YNNKEL (reference sequence). DNA of the CDR3: TGTGCCAGCAGCCGGAAAGGGCCAGATACGCAGTATTCT. Amino acid sequence: CASSRKGPDTQYS.

The rearrangement joins TRBV29-1 to TRBJ1-2; maybe TRBD1 (5 bases). The V gene's germline CDR1 is SQVTM and CDR2 ANQGSEA. Trimming removed 3 bases at V and 1 base at J, with 15 bases between. This CDR3 region has 15 residues. The chain's CDR3 is CSVDVGRGGNYGYTF. The CDR3 bases are TGCAGCGTTGATGTGGGACGGGGTGGTAACTATGGCTACACCTTC. The whole variable domain, filled in from reference TRBV29-1 and TRBJ1-2, reads SAVISQKPSRDICQRGTSLTIQCQVDSQVTMMFWYRQQPGQSLTLIATANQGSEATYESGFVIDKFPISRPNLTFSTLTVSNMSPEDSSIYLCSVDVGRGGNYGYTFGSGTRLTVV.

The table lists this clonotype with many counts. The chain couples TRBV7-9 to TRBJ2-3, with no clear D. The CDR3 extends over 14 amino acids. Germline values: CDR1 SEHNR, CDR2 FQNEAQ (reference sequence). Trimming took off 3 bases at V and 1 base at J, with 8 bases between the two ends. Here the CDR3 DNA reads TGTGCCAGCAGCTTCGGCAGAGGCACAGATACGCAGTATTTT. Its protein product is CASSFGRGTDTQYF.

In the case of this clonotype: One end of the junction does not line up with germline, which may come from a read error. The chain combines TRBV19 with TRBJ2-1; D assignment may be TRBD1 or TRBD2 (6 bases each). CDR1 and CDR2 from the germline V gene are LNHDA and SQIVND (reference sequence). This CDR3 contains 15 residues. The CDR3 DNA sequence: TGTGCCAGTAGCCCCTTTTTAGGGGGGAAAAAAGAACCGTTTTTT. Translation: CASSPFLGGKKEPFF.

For this clonotype: No DNA is shown, since the ends of the CDR3 on it are uncertain; the CDR3 is the one TCRdb lists. This chain joins TRBV5-6 and TRBJ2-2; the D call TRBD1 from the table was never checked on the DNA. The CDR3 spans 21 residues, counting both ends. CDR1 is SGHDT, CDR2 YYEEEE, per germline. CDR3: CASFYICSAPDRGQGTGELFF.

A single count supports this clonotype. The V call is TRBV7-9, the J call TRBJ2-5; D gene unclear. Germline loops: CDR1 SEHNR, CDR2 FQNEAQ (reference sequence). This CDR3 has 13 residues. V shed 4 bases and J shed 5 bases, with 11 bases lying between them. The CDR3 protein is CASSWMGKETQYF. The CDR3 bases are TGTGCCAGCAGCTGGATGGGGAAGGAGACCCAGTACTTC. The whole variable domain, filled in from reference TRBV7-9 and TRBJ2-5, reads DTGVSQNPRHKITKRGQNVTFRCDPISEHNRLYWYRQTLGQGPEFLTYFQNEAQLEKSRLLSDRFSAERPKGSFSTLEIQRTEQGDSAMYLCASSWMGKETQYFGPGTRLLVL.

This clonotype was seen many times. This may be a read error, as it is one base from a much larger clone. This rearrangement joins TRBV20-1 to TRBJ1-5; 9 nucleotides match TRBD1. Germline V gene lookup returns CDR1 DFQATT and CDR2 SNEGSKA (reference sequence). This CDR3 is built from 14 residues. In nucleotides, the CDR3 is TGCAGTGCTATGACAGGGGGACCCAATCCGCCCCAGCATTTT. This encodes CSAMTGGPNPPQHF.

This chain links TRBV7-8 with TRBJ1-2; the D is unclear. Looked up from germline, CDR1 is SGHVS and CDR2 is FQNEAQ. CDR3 length: 14 residues. V lost 0 bases, J lost 0 bases, and 5 bases lay in between. In nucleotides, the CDR3 is TGTGCCAGCAGCTTAGCCGGAGCTAACTATGGCTACACCTTC. It yields the protein CASSLAGANYGYTF.